Shown below are 30 T cell receptor beta chains from a single sample sequenced in a study of cytomegalovirus exposure and HLA in healthy donors. PCR was performed using 60 Vbeta and 13 Jbeta primers. TCRdb's table, derived via immunoSEQ multiplex PCR, lists solely in-frame clones and lacks some. The sample records 160,000 or so clones, roughly 80% being singletons. Sequencing used PBMCs. Receptors were obtained from a man in his forties or fifties in good health and CMV-seropositive.

The chain links TRBV29-1 to TRBJ1-1, with D possibly being TRBD1 (5 bases). With 4 bases removed from V and 3 bases from J, the gap between germline ends came to 12 bases. Germline lookup yields CDR1 SQVTM and CDR2 ANQGSEA. The CDR3 sequence is 13 residues long. Here the CDR3 DNA reads TGCAGCGTTGCGGGGACTCTCTACACTGAAGCTTTCTTT. Its translation: CSVAGTLYTEAFF.

This chain links TRBV18 with TRBJ2-7; 8 bases fit TRBD1. This CDR3 region has 16 residues. Germline assignment: CDR1 KGHSH and CDR2 LQKENI. The V and J ends lost 5 bases and 7 bases, in that order; junction bases with no gene match: 16. CDR3 region: CASSSLDRGVTREQYF. The DNA for the CDR3 is TGTGCCAGCTCATCTTTAGACAGGGGAGTAACTAGAGAGCAGTACTTC.

The chain recombines TRBV7-9 with TRBJ2-4, with D perhaps matching TRBD2 (5 bases). CDR3 length equals 14 residues. The germline V gene has CDR1 SEHNR and CDR2 FQNEAQ (reference sequence). Trimming removed 2 bases at V and 1 base at J, with 6 bases between. CDR3 DNA: TGTGCCAGCAGCTTAAGCGGTGCCAAAAACATTCAGTACTTC. Encoded protein: CASSLSGAKNIQYF.

The chain combines TRBV5-1 with TRBJ2-7, with D tentatively TRBD1 (6 bases). Germline CDR1 is SGHRS and CDR2 is YFSETQ. With 0 bases removed from V and 0 bases from J, the gap between germline ends came to 13 bases. CDR3 length: 16 residues. This CDR3 reads CASSLVTGFSSYEQYF. Here the CDR3 DNA reads TGCGCCAGCAGCTTGGTGACAGGCTTCAGCTCCTACGAGCAGTACTTC.

This chain links TRBV5-6 with TRBJ2-7; D possibly corresponds to TRBD2 (6 bases). The germline V gene has CDR1 SGHDT and CDR2 YYEEEE. Trimming stripped 3 bases from V and 7 bases from J, with 17 bases between. The CDR3 is made up of 14 amino acids. CDR3 protein: CASSSDYRALEQYF. CDR3 bases: TGTGCCAGCAGCTCGGACTACCGTGCCTTGGAGCAGTACTTC.

The CDR3 here is CASRTVNEQFF. The DNA of the CDR3 is TGTGCCAGCAGGACAGTGAATGAGCAGTTCTTC. The V gene is TRBV5-6, the J gene TRBJ2-1; a weak D match, TRBD1 (5 bases). CDR1 and CDR2 (germline): SGHDT, YYEEEE. V was pared by 5 bases and J by 7 bases, with 7 bases between. This CDR3 has 11 residues. Based on the CDR3 plus reference TRBV5-6 and TRBJ2-1, the full variable domain is DAGVTQSPTHLIKTRGQQVTLRCSPKSGHDTVSWYQQALGQGPQFIFQYYEEEERQRGNFPDRFSGHQFPNYSSELNVNALLLGDSALYLCASRTVNEQFFGPGTRLTVL.

The chain couples TRBV15 to TRBJ1-4, with unresolved D. CDR3 length: 13 amino acids. The V and J ends lost 5 bases and 8 bases respectively, with 12 bases between them. The germline CDR1 and CDR2 sequences are LNHNV and YYDKDF (reference sequence). Written as DNA, the CDR3 is TGTGCCACCAGCGGTATCCTAGGAGAAAAACTGTTTTTT. Its translation: CATSGILGEKLFF. The full variable domain, with the rest looked up from reference TRBV15 and TRBJ1-4, is DAMVIQNPRYQVTQFGKPVTLSCSQTLNHNVMYWYQQKSSQAPKLLFHYYDKDFNNEADTPDNFQSRRPNTSFCFLDIRSPGLGDTAMYLCATSGILGEKLFFGSGTQLSVL.

The chain employs TRBV7-3 and TRBJ2-1, with D perhaps TRBD2 (6 bases). This CDR3 is built from 15 residues. V shed 5 bases and J shed 1 base, with 12 bases lying between them. The germline V gene encodes CDR1 SGHTA and CDR2 FQGTGA. CDR3: CASSPIADSYNEQFF. DNA of the CDR3: TGTGCCAGCAGCCCCATAGCGGATTCCTACAATGAGCAGTTCTTC.

The rearrangement links TRBV9 to TRBJ1-1, with D possibly being TRBD1 (5 bases). The CDR3 is made up of 15 amino acids. Germline values: CDR1 SGDLS, CDR2 YYNGEE. The V end lost 0 bases, the J end lost 4 bases, and 13 bases lay between the germline ends. The CDR3 region has the DNA TGTGCCAGCAGCGTAGAAGGGCAGGGCATCACTGAAGCTTTCTTT. This translates into CASSVEGQGITEAFF. The whole variable domain, filled in from reference TRBV9 and TRBJ1-1, reads DSGVTQTPKHLITATGQRVTLRCSPRSGDLSVYWYQQSLDQGLQFLIQYYNGEERAKGNILERFSAQQFPDLHSELNLSSLELGDSALYFCASSVEGQGITEAFFGQGTRLTVV.

This clone was counted only a few times. CDR3 in DNA: TGTGCCAGCAAGGACAGGGCCTACGAGCAGTACTTC. Encoded protein: CASKDRAYEQYF. The chain has TRBV6-4 and TRBJ2-7, with 8 bases matching TRBD1. V lost 7 bases and J lost 2; bases outside the gene matches: 1. The CDR3 has 12 amino acids. Germline CDR1 and CDR2: MRHNA and SNTAGT.

The chain is built from TRBV4-1 and TRBJ2-1; 10 nucleotides agree with TRBD2. CDR1 is MGHRA and CDR2 is YSYEKL in the germline V gene. The CDR3 consists of 16 residues. J was trimmed by 7 bases and V by 1 base; bases with no gene match: 7. CDR3 loop: CASSQGALAGENEQFF. As DNA, the CDR3 is TGCGCCAGCAGCCAAGGCGCGCTAGCGGGAGAAAATGAGCAGTTCTTC.

This sequence joins TRBV7-6 and TRBJ1-1, with D unresolved. V lost 3 bases, J lost 3 bases, and 8 bases lay in between. The CDR3 has 13 residues. Germline lookup yields CDR1 SGHVS and CDR2 FNYEAQ. The CDR3 loop is CASSFRGYTEAFF. CDR3 DNA sequence: TGTGCCAGCAGCTTCCGGGGTTACACTGAAGCTTTCTTT.

This sequence joins TRBV5-1 and TRBJ2-2, with 11 bases fitting TRBD2. The CDR3 spans 16 residues. With 3 bases clipped from V and 6 bases from J, the junction kept 7 bases outside the gene matches. The V gene's germline CDR1 is SGHRS and CDR2 YFSETQ. As DNA, the CDR3 is TGCGCCAGCAGCTCTTCACTAGCGGGGGCACCCGGGGAGCTGTTTTTT. It specifies CASSSSLAGAPGELFF.

This clone appeared once. V usage is TRBV5-1 and J usage is TRBJ1-1; TRBD1 matches 9 bases. Germline loops: CDR1 SGHRS, CDR2 YFSETQ. The ends lost 4 bases at V and 7 bases at J; junction bases unmatched: 2. This CDR3 has 12 residues. The CDR3 DNA is TGCGCCAGCAGCCTGGACAGGGGTGAAGCTTTCTTT. Amino acid sequence: CASSLDRGEAFF.

The chain links TRBV7-9 to TRBJ1-3, with 7 bases lining up with TRBD1. The ends lost 3 bases at V and 2 bases at J; junction bases unmatched: 1. This CDR3 spans 14 amino acids. Germline CDR1 reads SEHNR; CDR2 reads FQNEAQ (reference sequence). The CDR3 sequence is CASSFGTAGNTIYF. In nucleotides, the CDR3 is TGTGCCAGCAGCTTCGGGACAGCTGGAAACACCATATATTTT.

This chain uses TRBV5-4 with TRBJ1-5; D is undetermined. Germline V gene data show CDR1 as SGHNT and CDR2 as YYREEE (reference sequence). V shed 1 base and J shed 0 bases, with 11 bases lying between them. This CDR3 has 16 amino acids. The DNA for the CDR3 is TGTGCCAGCAGCTTGTCGCCAGGCTATAGCAATCAGCCCCAGCATTTT. Its protein product is CASSLSPGYSNQPQHF.

The rearrangement joins TRBV7-6 to TRBJ2-2, with 7 positions matching TRBD2. Germline loops: CDR1 SGHVS, CDR2 FNYEAQ. Trimming at V came to 2 bases and at J to 5 bases, leaving 11 bases not matched to a gene. This CDR3 has 17 amino acids. The DNA for the CDR3 is TGTGCCAGCAGCTTATCTCCGCTAGCGGAAAATACCGGGGAGCTGTTTTTT. It encodes CASSLSPLAENTGELFF.

The rearrangement joins TRBV30 to TRBJ2-1, with 7 bases identical to TRBD2. CDR3 length: 12 amino acids. J gave up 8 bases and V 0 bases, and 1 base lay outside the gene matches. Per germline, CDR1 GTSNPN and CDR2 SVGIG (reference sequence). Written as DNA, the CDR3 is TGTGCCTGGAGTGTCGCGGGAGATGAGCAGTTCTTC. This encodes CAWSVAGDEQFF.

The rearrangement uses TRBV5-1 and TRBJ1-6, with TRBD1 matching 11 bases. This CDR3 contains 13 residues. Germline values: CDR1 SGHRS, CDR2 YFSETQ. Trimming removed 6 bases from V and 8 bases from J; junction bases left unmatched: 1. CDR3 protein: CASKGQGDSPLHF. In nucleotides, the CDR3 is TGCGCCAGCAAGGGACAGGGGGATTCACCCCTCCACTTT.

The CDR3 here is CASSQDISGGDTQYF. The CDR3 DNA reads as TGTGCCAGCAGCCAAGATATTAGCGGGGGAGATACGCAGTATTTT. The V gene is TRBV4-2, the J gene TRBJ2-3; TRBD2 matches at 9 bases. Unmatched junction bases numbered 3, after V lost 0 bases and J lost 5 bases. Germline V lookup: CDR1 LGHNA, CDR2 YNFKEQ. This CDR3 has 15 residues.

This clone was observed a few times. The chain uses TRBV4-1 and TRBJ1-4; 7 bases line up with TRBD1. V dropped 3 bases and J dropped 3; count of bases not matched to a gene: 7. The germline V gene has CDR1 MGHRA and CDR2 YSYEKL. The CDR3 loop spans 16 amino acids. The CDR3 protein is CASSQGRDSPNEKLFF. In DNA, the CDR3 is TGCGCCAGCAGCCAGGGCCGGGACAGCCCTAATGAAAAACTGTTTTTT.

The V call is TRBV6-5, the J call TRBJ2-5, with TRBD2 identical over 8 bases. This CDR3 is built from 14 residues. The germline V gene has CDR1 MNHEY and CDR2 SVGAGI. V lost 5 bases, J lost 3 bases, and 5 bases stayed unmatched. The CDR3 nucleotides are TGTGCCAGCAGTACCGATAGCGGGGAAGAGACCCAGTACTTC. This sequence encodes CASSTDSGEETQYF.

This clone has a handful of counts. The genes are TRBV4-1 and TRBJ1-6, with 8 bases fitting TRBD1. This CDR3 contains 17 residues. CDR1 and CDR2 (germline): MGHRA, YSYEKL. With V trimmed by 0 bases and J by 4 bases, 5 bases remained unmatched. Written as DNA, the CDR3 is TGCGCCAGCAGCCAAGATCCCCGGACAGGGTATAATTCACCCCTCCACTTT. Translation: CASSQDPRTGYNSPLHF.

This chain links TRBV18 with TRBJ2-7, with D possibly being TRBD2 (7 bases). The CDR3 runs to 14 residues. Germline CDR1 KGHSH, CDR2 LQKENI. Trimming pared 6 bases from V and 1 base from J, leaving 13 bases between. The CDR3 region has the DNA TGTGCCAGCTCCAAAGGGGGGGGTTCCTACGAGCAGTACTTC. Its protein is CASSKGGGSYEQYF.

The rearrangement uses TRBV7-2 and TRBJ2-3; 8 bases match TRBD2. The CDR3 runs to 18 residues. V shed 0 bases, J shed 1 base, and the junction held 9 bases outside the gene matches. Germline CDR1 is SGHTA and CDR2 is FQGNSA. CDR3 protein: CASSLAESGSGGTDTQYF. CDR3 coding DNA: TGTGCCAGCAGCTTAGCCGAGAGCGGGAGTGGGGGCACAGATACGCAGTATTTT. Full variable domain (missing parts from reference TRBV7-2 and TRBJ2-3): GAGVSQSPSNKVTEKGKDVELRCDPISGHTALYWYRQSLGQGLEFLIYFQGNSAPDKSGLPSDRFSAERTGGSVSTLTIQRTQQEDSAVYLCASSLAESGSGGTDTQYFGPGTRLTVL.

V is TRBV7-2 and J is TRBJ2-7; D possibly corresponds to TRBD1 (5 bases). This CDR3 spans 13 amino acids. CDR1 is SGHTA, CDR2 FQGNSA, per germline. The germline V and J ends were trimmed by 2 bases and 3 bases, with 8 bases remaining between them. The chain's CDR3 is CASSLSRVYEQYF. CDR3 nucleotides: TGTGCCAGCAGCTTATCCAGGGTCTACGAGCAGTACTTC.

J is TRBJ2-7 and V is TRBV19, with D possibly being TRBD1 (5 bases). Germline V gene lookup returns CDR1 LNHDA and CDR2 SQIVND (reference sequence). CDR3 length: 16 residues. V lost 4 bases, J lost 3 bases, and 19 bases lay in between. The CDR3 spells CASSKARTRSVYEQYF. As DNA, the CDR3 is TGTGCCAGTAGTAAAGCTAGGACAAGGTCGGTCTACGAGCAGTACTTC. Variable domain in full (rest from reference TRBV19 and TRBJ2-7): DGGITQSPKYLFRKEGQNVTLSCEQNLNHDAMYWYRQDPGQGLRLIYYSQIVNDFQKGDIAEGYSVSREKKESFPLTVTSAQKNPTAFYLCASSKARTRSVYEQYFGPGTRLTVT.

This clone has only a few counts. The chain carries TRBV7-2 and TRBJ2-7; a possible D gene is TRBD1 (6 bases). Per the germline V gene, CDR1 is SGHTA and CDR2 is FQGNSA. The CDR3 has 15 amino acids. V was cut by 4 bases and J by 0 bases, with 13 bases left in between. CDR3 nucleotides: TGTGCCAGCAGCTCTGCCGGGACATTCTCCTACGAGCAGTACTTC. It codes for CASSSAGTFSYEQYF.

V is TRBV18 and J is TRBJ2-3; D not certain. This CDR3 contains 14 residues. V dropped 3 bases and J dropped 6 bases, with 13 bases sitting between them. Germline V lookup: CDR1 KGHSH, CDR2 LQKENI. The CDR3 is CASSPSVFRDTQYF. CDR3 sequence (DNA): TGTGCCAGCTCACCGAGTGTCTTCAGGGATACGCAGTATTTT.

This clone was seen a few times. The J gene is TRBJ2-5, the V gene TRBV7-8, with D perhaps TRBD2 (6 bases). The CDR3 extends over 14 amino acids. Trimming took off 1 base at V and 5 bases at J, with 11 bases between the two ends. Germline CDR1 reads SGHVS; CDR2 reads FQNEAQ. The CDR3 spells CASSLGRGTETQYF. CDR3 DNA: TGTGCCAGCAGCTTAGGTCGGGGGACGGAGACCCAGTACTTC.